This TCR beta chain was retrieved from a study of CXCR3-negative and CXCR3-positive naive CD8 T cells. Notes on the study in general: TRB CDR3 properties were used to infer TCR strength, and surface CD5 was comparable between naive subsets. The study found comparably high diversity in both naive subsets and much lower diversity in memory CD8+ cells. TRB CDR3s were more hydrophobic in CXCR3-positive than in CXCR3-negative naive cells.

Sorts performed in triplicate captured hundreds of thousands of cells each from every CD8+ T cell subset. By phenotype, naive CD8+ T cells were CD45RO-CCR7+CD27+CD95-. Looked up from germline, CDR1 is SGHAT and CDR2 is FQDESV (reference sequence). The CDR3 runs 14 residues. A word on this clonotype: Its cognate antigen is unknown.

With UMI labels, 5' RACE was used to prepare the TRB cDNA libraries. After re-calling the 5' RACE reads, TCRdb lists one entry per CDR3 protein, DNA absent. The sample shows about 150,000 distinct CDR3 sequences, and about 0.28% sits with its ten largest clones. The clonotype was recovered from a human donor in good health. Some clones in this sample may be carry-over from other donors' samples. The chain joins TRBV11-1 to TRBJ2-7; TCRdb indicates TRBD1, and absent DNA this call remains unverified. The material sequenced was naive CXCR3+ CD8+ T cells from blood. Subset indicated: CD45RO-CCR7+CD27+CD95- naive CD8+ T cells expressing CXCR3 (TNR3+). CDR3 region: CASSLTGISYEQYF. Based on the CDR3 plus reference TRBV11-1 and TRBJ2-7, the full variable domain is EAEVAQSPRYKITEKSQAVAFWCDPISGHATLYWYRQILGQGPELLVQFQDESVVDDSQLPKDRFSAERLKGVDSTLKIQPAELGDSAMYLCASSLTGISYEQYFGPGTRLTVT.